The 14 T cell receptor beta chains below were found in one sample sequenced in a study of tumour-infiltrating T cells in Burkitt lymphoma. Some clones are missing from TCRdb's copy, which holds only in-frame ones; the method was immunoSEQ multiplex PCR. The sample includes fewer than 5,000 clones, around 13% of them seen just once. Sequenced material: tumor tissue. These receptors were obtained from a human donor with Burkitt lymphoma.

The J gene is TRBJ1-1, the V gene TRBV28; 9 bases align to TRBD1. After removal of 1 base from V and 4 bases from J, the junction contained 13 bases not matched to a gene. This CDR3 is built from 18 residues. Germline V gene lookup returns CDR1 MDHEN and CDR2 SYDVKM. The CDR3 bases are TGTGCCAGCAGTTTATCCACCGGGACAGGGTGGTTGGGCACTGAAGCTTTCTTT. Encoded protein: CASSLSTGTGWLGTEAFF.

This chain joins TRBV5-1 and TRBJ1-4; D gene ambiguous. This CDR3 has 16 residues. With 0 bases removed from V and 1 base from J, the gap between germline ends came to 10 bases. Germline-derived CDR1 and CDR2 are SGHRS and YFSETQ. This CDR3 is CASSLDWGETNEKLFF. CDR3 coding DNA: TGCGCCAGCAGCTTGGACTGGGGAGAAACTAATGAAAAACTGTTTTTT.

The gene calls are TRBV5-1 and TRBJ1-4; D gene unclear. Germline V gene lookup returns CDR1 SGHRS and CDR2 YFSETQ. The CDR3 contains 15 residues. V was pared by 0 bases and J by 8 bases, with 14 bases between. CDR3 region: CASSLGGGPGEKLFF. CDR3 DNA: TGCGCCAGCAGCTTGGGTGGCGGTCCCGGGGAAAAACTGTTTTTT. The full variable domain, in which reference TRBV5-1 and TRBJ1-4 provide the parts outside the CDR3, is KAGVTQTPRYLIKTRGQQVTLSCSPISGHRSVSWYQQTPGQGLQFLFEYFSETQRNKGNFPGRFSGRQFSNSRSEMNVSTLELGDSALYLCASSLGGGPGEKLFFGSGTQLSVL.

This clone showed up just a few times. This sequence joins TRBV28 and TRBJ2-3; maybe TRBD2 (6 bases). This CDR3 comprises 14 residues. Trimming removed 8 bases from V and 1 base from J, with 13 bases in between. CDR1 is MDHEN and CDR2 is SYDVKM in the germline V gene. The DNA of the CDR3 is TGTGCCAGCCACCGGGACTCCGGCACAGATACGCAGTATTTT. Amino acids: CASHRDSGTDTQYF.

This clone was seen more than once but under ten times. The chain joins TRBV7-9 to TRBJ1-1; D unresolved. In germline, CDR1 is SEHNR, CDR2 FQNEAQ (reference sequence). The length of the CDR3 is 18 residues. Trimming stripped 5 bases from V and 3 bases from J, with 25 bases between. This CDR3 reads CASSLSPGLISRDTEAFF. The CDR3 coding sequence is TGTGCCAGCAGCCTATCCCCCGGGCTTATTTCTCGGGACACTGAAGCTTTCTTT.

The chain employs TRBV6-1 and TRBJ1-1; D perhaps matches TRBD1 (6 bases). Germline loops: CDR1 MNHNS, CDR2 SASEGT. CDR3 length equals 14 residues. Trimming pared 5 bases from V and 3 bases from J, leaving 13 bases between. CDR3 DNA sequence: TGTGCCAGCAGTATACAGGGTAGGCACACTGAAGCTTTCTTT. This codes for CASSIQGRHTEAFF.

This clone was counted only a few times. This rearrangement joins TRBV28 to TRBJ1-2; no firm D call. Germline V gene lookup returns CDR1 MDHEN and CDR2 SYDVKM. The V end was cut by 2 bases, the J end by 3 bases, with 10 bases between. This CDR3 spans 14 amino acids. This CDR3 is CASSLLGLYYGYTF. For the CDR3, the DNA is TGTGCCAGCAGTTTACTTGGGCTCTACTATGGCTACACCTTC.

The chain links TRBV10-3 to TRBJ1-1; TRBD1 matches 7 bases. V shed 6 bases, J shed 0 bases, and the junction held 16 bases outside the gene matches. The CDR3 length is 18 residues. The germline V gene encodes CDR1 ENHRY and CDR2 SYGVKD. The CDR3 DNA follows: TGTGCCATCAGCGCTAGGGGGACAGCCTATTCCATGAACACTGAAGCTTTCTTT. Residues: CAISARGTAYSMNTEAFF.

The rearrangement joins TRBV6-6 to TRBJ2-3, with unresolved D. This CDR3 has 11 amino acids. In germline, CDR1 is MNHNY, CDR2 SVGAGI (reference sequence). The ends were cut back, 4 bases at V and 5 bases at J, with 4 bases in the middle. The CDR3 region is CASSSLDTQYF. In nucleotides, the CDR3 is TGTGCCAGCAGTTCCTTAGATACGCAGTATTTT.

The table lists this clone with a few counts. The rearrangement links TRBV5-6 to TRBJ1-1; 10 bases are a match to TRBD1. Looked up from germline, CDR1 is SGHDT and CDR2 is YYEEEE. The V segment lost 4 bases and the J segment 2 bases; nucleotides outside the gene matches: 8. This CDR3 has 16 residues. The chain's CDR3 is CASSVAPTGGNTEAFF. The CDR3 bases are TGTGCCAGCAGCGTGGCACCGACAGGGGGCAACACTGAAGCTTTCTTT.

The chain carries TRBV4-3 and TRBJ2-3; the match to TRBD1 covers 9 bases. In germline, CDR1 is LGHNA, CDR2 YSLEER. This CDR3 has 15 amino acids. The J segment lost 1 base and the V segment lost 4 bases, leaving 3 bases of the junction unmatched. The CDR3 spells CASSPGQGRTDTQYF. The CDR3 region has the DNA TGCGCCAGCAGCCCGGGACAGGGCCGCACAGATACGCAGTATTTT.

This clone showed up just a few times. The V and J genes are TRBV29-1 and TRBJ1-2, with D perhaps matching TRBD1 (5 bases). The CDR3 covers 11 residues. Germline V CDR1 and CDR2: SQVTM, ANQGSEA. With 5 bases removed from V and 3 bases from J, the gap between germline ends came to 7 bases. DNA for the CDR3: TGCAGCGTTCTCAGGGACTATGGCTACACCTTC. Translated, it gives CSVLRDYGYTF.

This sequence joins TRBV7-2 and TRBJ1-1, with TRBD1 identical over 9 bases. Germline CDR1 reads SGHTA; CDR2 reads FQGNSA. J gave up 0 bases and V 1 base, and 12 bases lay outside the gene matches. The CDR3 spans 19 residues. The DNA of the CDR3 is TGTGCCAGCAGCTTAGGGGCCGGGACAGGGTTCATCATGAACACTGAAGCTTTCTTT. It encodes CASSLGAGTGFIMNTEAFF.

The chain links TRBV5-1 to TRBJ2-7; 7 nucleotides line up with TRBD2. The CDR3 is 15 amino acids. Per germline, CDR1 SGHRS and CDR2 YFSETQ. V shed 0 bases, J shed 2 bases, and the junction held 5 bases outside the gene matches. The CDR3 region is CASSLGGGETYEQYF. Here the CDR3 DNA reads TGCGCCAGCAGCTTGGGTGGGGGGGAAACCTACGAGCAGTACTTC.